The clone carrying this TCR beta chain was seen many times. Germline V gene sequence: CDR1 MNHNY, CDR2 SVGAGI (reference sequence). The CDR3 has 17 amino acids. The V end was cut by 2 bases, the J end by 1 base, with 12 bases between. The data were taken from a study of early T cells in non-severe SARS-CoV-2 infection. MiXCR, applied by TCRdb to the 5' RACE reads, yields one record per CDR3 protein. Among about 46,000 distinct CDR3 sequences listed, roughly 5% were seen once. The chain joins TRBV6-6 to TRBJ2-6; D gene unclear. The sample consisted of whole blood, taken at baseline. The source is an adult who was a healthcare worker with PCR-confirmed SARS-CoV-2 infection or an uninfected control (not recorded which). CDR3 protein: CASSYQADWSGANVLTF. CDR3 DNA sequence: TGTGCCAGCAGTTACCAGGCAGACTGGTCTGGGGCCAACGTCCTGACTTTC.